Listed below are T cell receptor beta chains from one sample, sequenced in a study of identical twins. MiXCR was run by TCRdb on the 5' RACE reads, yielding one entry per CDR3 protein. This sample carries 1.5 million to 2 million distinct CDR3 sequences, 32% of them seen once, and the ten largest clones take around 0.25%. The sequencing sample was made of cord blood. Receptors originate from a newborn girl in good health. Both conserved end residues are part of each CDR3. D genes are given only for firm matches. Where a row states a size, it is once, few, many or the class of an expanded clone; other rows omit it.

d_call	clone_size	v_call	j_call	cdr3_nt	cdr3_aa
.	.	TRBV3-1	TRBJ2-5	TGTGCCAGCAGCCCGGAGACCTCCCAAGAGACCCAGTACTTC	CASSPETSQETQYF
.	few	TRBV4-1	TRBJ2-3	TGCGCCAGCAGCCAAACGCCATCCTCGGGGAGCACAGATACGCAGTATTTT	CASSQTPSSGSTDTQYF
.	.	TRBV3-1	TRBJ2-3	TGTGCCGGCAGCCAAGATGGGAGGAGCACAGATACGCAGTATTTT	CAGSQDGRSTDTQYF
.	.	TRBV9	TRBJ2-5	TGTGCCAGCAGCGCAGATGGGGGGGAGACCCAGTACTTC	CASSADGGETQYF
.	.	TRBV20-1	TRBJ1-5	TGCAGTGCTAAGTCCGCTTATAGCAATCAGCCCCAGCATTTT	CSAKSAYSNQPQHF
TRBD1	many	TRBV14	TRBJ2-3	TGTGCCAGCAGCCAAGGCCTGATACAGGGGGCTTCGACAGATACGCAGTATTTT	CASSQGLIQGASTDTQYF
TRBD2	.	TRBV9	TRBJ2-4	TGTGCCAGCAGCGTAGCTGCGGGGGTGGGCAGAAACATTCAGTACTTC	CASSVAAGVGRNIQYF
.	.	TRBV6-2/TRBV6-3	TRBJ2-1	TGTGCCAGCAGTACTCTGACAGGCTACAATGAGCAGTTCTTC	CASSTLTGYNEQFF
TRBD1	.	TRBV9	TRBJ2-7	TGTGCCAGCAGCGGACGAGACAGGGGGTGGTCCTACGAGCAGTACTTC	CASSGRDRGWSYEQYF
TRBD2	.	TRBV5-1	TRBJ2-1	TGCGCCAGCAGCTTGGCCGCCGGGACTAGCCATGAGCAGTTCTTC	CASSLAAGTSHEQFF
.	.	TRBV5-1	TRBJ2-7	TGCGCCAGCAGCTTGAGCCAGAAGGACAATGAGCAGTACTTC	CASSLSQKDNEQYF
.	.	TRBV11-2	TRBJ2-2	TGTGCCAGCAGCTTAGCCCCCTTTATCGGGGAGCTGTTTTTT	CASSLAPFIGELFF
TRBD2	.	TRBV5-1	TRBJ2-7	TGCGCCAGCAGCATGGGACTAGCGGGACCCTCCTACAATGAGCAGTACTTC	CASSMGLAGPSYNEQYF
.	.	TRBV7-2	TRBJ2-7	TGTGCCAGCAGCTTAGTGGCCATCCAGTACGAGCAGTACTTC	CASSLVAIQYEQYF
TRBD2	.	TRBV25-1	TRBJ2-1	TGTGCCAGCAGTGAACTAGCGGGGGGGCAGTTCTTC	CASSELAGGQFF
.	.	TRBV9	TRBJ2-4	TGTGCCCGAAGAACCGGGAATGCCAAAAACATTCAGTACTTC	CARRTGNAKNIQYF
TRBD2	many	TRBV12-3/TRBV12-4	TRBJ2-3	TGTGCCAGCACCCTAGCGGGAGGCACAGATACGCAGTATTTT	CASTLAGGTDTQYF
.	.	TRBV28	TRBJ2-7	TGTGCCAGCAGTTTACGGCGGGGCGCCTACAATGAGCAGTACTTC	CASSLRRGAYNEQYF
TRBD2	.	TRBV12-3/TRBV12-4	TRBJ2-3	TGTGCCAGCAGTCCCTCCGGGAGGGGGGGAGATACGCAGTATTTT	CASSPSGRGGDTQYF
TRBD2	few	TRBV28	TRBJ2-7	TGTGCCAGCAGTTTATATGTGGGTAGCGGGAGTGGGTACGAGCAGTACTTC	CASSLYVGSGSGYEQYF
TRBD2	.	TRBV5-1	TRBJ2-4	TGCGCCAGCAGCTTAGGGGCGGGAGACAGCCTCAAAAACATTCAGTACTTC	CASSLGAGDSLKNIQYF
TRBD2	.	TRBV2	TRBJ2-1	TGTGCCAGCACTAGCGGGGGGGCTAATGAGCAGTTCTTC	CASTSGGANEQFF
.	.	TRBV29-1	TRBJ2-2	TGCAGCGTTACCCCTAGCACCGGGGAGCTGTTTTTT	CSVTPSTGELFF
TRBD1	.	TRBV12-3/TRBV12-4	TRBJ2-7	TGTGCCAGCAGCCCCCGACAGGGCTTATTTTACTTC	CASSPRQGLFYF
.	few	TRBV11-2	TRBJ2-1	TGTGCCAGCAGCTTAAGCGCTGGCGGACGAAATGAGCAGTTCTTC	CASSLSAGGRNEQFF
TRBD1	many	TRBV28	TRBJ1-2	TGTGCCAGCAGTTCCGGGACAGGGGCCGGCTATGGCTACACCTTC	CASSSGTGAGYGYTF
TRBD2	.	TRBV28	TRBJ2-5	TGTGCCAGCAGCTCCGCGGGTAGCGGGATCCTTCTCGAGACCCAGTACTTC	CASSSAGSGILLETQYF
.	.	TRBV20-1	TRBJ2-7	TGCAGTGCTAGGCCTACTATCGGGGGACCCTACGAGCGGTACTTC	CSARPTIGGPYERYF
TRBD2	.	TRBV20-1	TRBJ2-3	TGCAGTGCTCGACCGCTAGCGGGAGGGCCCGCAGATACGCAGTATTTT	CSARPLAGGPADTQYF
TRBD1	few	TRBV29-1	TRBJ1-5	TGCAGCGTGTGGGACAGGGGAGAAAGCAATCAGCCCCAGCATTTT	CSVWDRGESNQPQHF
.	few	TRBV5-1	TRBJ2-1	TGCGCCAGCAGCTTGGATCCACAATTATACAATGAGCAGTTCTTC	CASSLDPQLYNEQFF
.	.	TRBV27	TRBJ1-2	TGTGCCAGCAGTTTCGGGTTAGGGTATGGCTACACCTTC	CASSFGLGYGYTF
.	.	TRBV6-1	TRBJ1-6	TGTGCCAGCAGTTATCTGAGCTCCTATAATTCACCCCTCCACTTT	CASSYLSSYNSPLHF
.	.	TRBV14	TRBJ2-2	TGTGCCAGCAGCCAATGGGTCCGGGAACACACCGGGGAGCTGTTTTTT	CASSQWVREHTGELFF
.	.	TRBV12-3/TRBV12-4	TRBJ2-3	TGTGCCAGCATCGCCCGCACTAGTGTTCGTACAGATACGGAGTATTTT	CASIARTSVRTDTEYF
TRBD2	.	TRBV5-1	TRBJ2-5	TGCGCCAGCAGCCCGCTATCATGGACTAGCCTCAACAATGAGCAGTACTTC	CASSPLSWTSLNNEQYF
TRBD2	.	TRBV20-1	TRBJ2-1	TGCAGTGCTAGGGACTGGCGGGGGAACTCCTACAATGAGCAGTTCTTC	CSARDWRGNSYNEQFF